The rows below give T cell receptor beta chains drawn from one sample of a study of T cell responses to AZD1222 COVID-19 vaccine. TCRdb's copy holds only in-frame clones and misses some; the assay was immunoSEQ multiplex PCR. The sample records approximately 120,000 clones, more than 85% being singletons. Source: peripheral blood, taken on day 0 of AZD1222 vaccination. These receptors originate from an adult in good health. The CDR3 runs from the conserved cysteine through the conserved F or W. Fields, in order: V gene, J gene, D gene, clone size, CDR3 protein, CDR3 DNA. D genes are given only for firm matches. Clone size is not always given. Where it is, it says once, few, many or a class for expanded clones.

TRBV19	TRBJ2-4	TRBD1	.	CATRDRDRITEAKNIQYF	TGTGCCACCCGGGATCGGGACAGGATAACGGAGGCCAAAAACATTCAGTACTTC
TRBV5-1	TRBJ2-7	.	.	CASSGGQVLFEQYF	TGCGCCAGCAGTGGGGGGCAGGTCCTCTTCGAGCAGTACTTC
TRBV5-1	TRBJ2-1	TRBD1	.	CASSLSGTGGYNEQFF	TGCGCCAGCAGCTTGTCCGGGACAGGGGGCTACAATGAGCAGTTCTTC
TRBV2	TRBJ2-5	.	.	CASSWGAGWEETQYF	TGTGCCAGCAGTTGGGGGGCGGGATGGGAAGAGACCCAGTACTTC
TRBV13	TRBJ1-1	.	.	CASSLETSRAFF	TGTGCCAGCAGCTTAGAGACATCTCGAGCTTTCTTT
TRBV20-1	TRBJ2-1	.	once	CSASDSGGHQRQFF	TGCAGTGCTAGTGACAGTGGGGGGCATCAGAGGCAGTTCTTC
TRBV12-5	TRBJ2-2	.	few	CASGLSQGSDTGELFF	TGTGCTAGTGGTTTGAGTCAGGGAAGCGACACCGGGGAGCTGTTTTTT
TRBV29-1	TRBJ2-3	TRBD2	.	CSPDAGGTDTQYF	TGCAGCCCCGACGCGGGGGGCACAGATACGCAGTATTTT
TRBV6-5	TRBJ1-1	TRBD1	.	CASTRTGQFEAFF	TGTGCCAGCACCAGGACAGGCCAGTTTGAAGCTTTCTTT
TRBV6-4	TRBJ2-6	.	.	CASSPSSGANVLTF	TGTGCCAGCAGTCCCAGCTCTGGGGCCAACGTCCTGACTTTC
TRBV28	TRBJ1-2	.	.	CASSFKRYGYTF	TGTGCCAGCAGTTTTAAGCGGTATGGCTACACCTTC
TRBV25-1	TRBJ1-5	TRBD1	.	CASSESGGERGKPQHF	TGTGCCAGCAGTGAATCAGGGGGTGAGAGGGGGAAGCCCCAGCATTTT
TRBV11-2	TRBJ1-1	TRBD1	.	CASSGTGGTEAFF	TGTGCCAGCAGCGGAACAGGGGGCACTGAAGCTTTCTTT
TRBV5-1	TRBJ2-7	TRBD2	.	CASSLLSGRASYEQYF	TGCGCCAGCAGCCTACTTAGCGGGAGGGCCTCCTACGAGCAGTACTTC
TRBV18	TRBJ2-3	.	.	CASSPWLGLSSTDTQYF	TGTGCCAGCTCACCATGGCTAGGCCTCTCTAGCACAGATACGCAGTATTTT
TRBV6-1	TRBJ1-3	.	.	CASSVEAIGVAFGNTIYF	TGTGCCAGCAGTGTCGAGGCCATAGGTGTGGCATTCGGAAACACCATATATTTT
TRBV5-1	TRBJ1-2	.	.	CASREDSNYGYTF	TGCGCCAGCCGAGAGGACAGCAACTATGGCTACACCTTC
TRBV18	TRBJ1-3	.	.	CASSPQTGSSGNTIYF	TGTGCCAGCTCACCGCAGACAGGCAGCTCTGGAAACACCATATATTTT
TRBV7-6	TRBJ1-1	TRBD1	.	CASSLWTGAGTEAFF	TGTGCCAGCAGCTTATGGACAGGGGCAGGGACTGAAGCTTTCTTT
TRBV11-1	TRBJ2-7	.	.	CASSLLAFEQYF	TGTGCCAGCAGCTTACTAGCGTTCGAGCAGTACTTC
TRBV19	TRBJ2-2	TRBD2	.	CASRSGTSENTGELFF	TGTGCCAGTAGATCCGGGACTAGCGAGAACACCGGGGAGCTGTTTTTT
TRBV28	TRBJ1-2	TRBD1	.	CASSLLPPQGAGYGYTF	TGTGCCAGCAGTTTATTGCCCCCTCAGGGGGCCGGCTATGGCTACACCTTC
TRBV5-4	TRBJ2-3	.	.	CASSLQGTPRSPDTQYF	TGTGCCAGCAGCTTGCAGGGGACACCCCGGTCCCCAGATACGCAGTATTTT
TRBV19	TRBJ1-2	.	.	CASNLYDVNYGYTF	TGTGCCAGTAATTTATACGACGTTAACTATGGCTACACCTTC
TRBV5-5	TRBJ2-1	TRBD2	.	CASRGTSGNEQFF	TGTGCCAGCAGAGGGACTAGCGGCAATGAGCAGTTCTTC
TRBV27	TRBJ1-5	TRBD1	.	CASSLIGGRGQPQHF	TGTGCCAGCAGTTTAATAGGGGGCAGGGGTCAGCCCCAGCATTTT
TRBV10-2	TRBJ2-7	.	.	CASKGMGSEEQYF	TGCGCCAGCAAGGGGATGGGTTCTGAGGAGCAGTACTTC
TRBV27	TRBJ2-1	.	.	CASSRQTGNEQFF	TGTGCCAGCAGCCGACAGACGGGGAATGAGCAGTTCTTC
TRBV28	TRBJ2-2	.	once	CASSLYKGVGNTGELFF	TGTGCCAGCAGTTTATATAAGGGGGTGGGGAACACCGGGGAGCTGTTTTTT
TRBV4-1	TRBJ2-1	.	.	CASSQDINEQFF	TGCGCCAGCAGCCAAGATATCAATGAGCAGTTCTTC
TRBV7-9	TRBJ1-4	.	.	CASSSQEGNEKLFF	TGTGCCAGCAGCTCACAGGAGGGAAATGAAAAACTGTTTTTT
TRBV28	TRBJ2-3	.	once	CASSTGTDTQYF	TGTGCCAGCAGTACCGGCACTGATACGCAGTATTTT
TRBV10-1	TRBJ2-3	.	.	CASSETRDFSTDTQYF	TGCGCCAGCAGTGAGACCCGGGACTTTAGCACAGATACGCAGTATTTT
TRBV12-3/TRBV12-4	TRBJ2-7	.	.	CASSFGPSYEQYF	TGTGCCAGCAGTTTCGGTCCCTCCTACGAGCAGTACTTC
TRBV15	TRBJ2-7	.	.	CATSKGARLFSYEQYF	TGTGCCACCAGCAAAGGCGCCAGGTTGTTTTCCTACGAGCAGTACTTC
TRBV7-3	TRBJ2-3	.	.	CASSPGSHTDTQYF	TGTGCCAGCAGCCCGGGAAGTCACACAGATACGCAGTATTTT
TRBV28	TRBJ2-1	.	.	CACIGQGHNEQFF	TGTGCCTGCATAGGCCAGGGGCACAATGAGCAGTTCTTC
TRBV9	TRBJ1-1	TRBD1	once	CASSADRENTEAFF	TGTGCCAGCAGCGCCGACAGGGAGAACACTGAAGCTTTCTTT
TRBV24-1	TRBJ1-2	TRBD1	.	CATSRGEGNYGYTF	TGTGCCACCAGCAGGGGGGAAGGAAACTATGGCTACACCTTC
TRBV5-6	TRBJ2-7	.	.	CASRGLGAGFYEQYF	TGTGCCAGCAGGGGGCTGGGGGCGGGGTTTTACGAGCAGTACTTC
TRBV21-1	TRBJ2-2	.	.	CASSKEHGRLAANTGELFF	TGTGCCAGCAGCAAAGAACACGGTCGGCTAGCGGCGAACACCGGGGAGCTGTTTTTT
TRBV7-8	TRBJ2-5	TRBD1	.	CASNPRDRKRSQYF	TGTGCCAGCAACCCCCGGGACAGGAAGAGGTCCCAGTACTTC
TRBV11-2	TRBJ2-6	TRBD1	once	CASSTGQGAPGANVLTF	TGTGCCAGCAGCACGGGACAGGGGGCGCCCGGGGCCAACGTCCTGACTTTC